Below are 30 T cell receptor beta chains sequenced from a single sample in a study of STAT3 mutations in large granular lymphocyte leukemia. No cognate antigen is known for these TCRs. Assay: immunoSEQ multiplex PCR; the TCRdb copy retains only in-frame clones and omits some. In the table there are roughly 31,000 clones, 60% to 85% of which are singletons. Whole-study results and caveats: In T-cell large granular lymphocyte leukemia, about half of patients showed multiple immunodominant subclonotypes.

Sequences were obtained from peripheral blood mononuclear cells. The receptors stem from a woman between 45 and 65 years old with T-cell large granular lymphocyte leukemia. Some clones in this sample may be carry-over from other donors' samples.

The gene calls are TRBV19 and TRBJ2-5; tentatively, D is TRBD2 (6 bases). Germline CDR1 LNHDA, CDR2 SQIVND (reference sequence). The CDR3 has 15 amino acids. The V end was cut by 4 bases, the J end by 1 base, with 13 bases between. CDR3 sequence: CASSNARGIQETQYF. The CDR3 nucleotides are TGTGCCAGTAGTAACGCCCGGGGGATCCAAGAGACCCAGTACTTC.

This clone has a single count. V usage is TRBV7-2 and J usage is TRBJ1-1; D remains ambiguous. The CDR3 spans 13 residues. Looked up from germline, CDR1 is SGHTA and CDR2 is FQGNSA. The V end lost 4 bases, the J end lost 5 bases, and 11 bases lay between the germline ends. The CDR3, as DNA: TGTGCCAGCAGCTGGGGATTCGCGACTGAAGCTTTCTTT. This gives the protein CASSWGFATEAFF.

The chain employs TRBV2 and TRBJ2-7; D remains unclear. Germline V CDR1 and CDR2: SNHLY, FYNNEI. The V end was cut by 6 bases, the J end by 0 bases, with 15 bases between. The CDR3 covers 15 residues. This CDR3 reads CASRIGGTSSYEQYF. DNA of the CDR3: TGTGCCAGCAGGATTGGCGGAACGAGCTCCTACGAGCAGTACTTC.

J is TRBJ1-3 and V is TRBV5-4; no clear D gene. The germline V gene encodes CDR1 SGHNT and CDR2 YYREEE (reference sequence). V lost 0 bases and J lost 1, with 8 bases in between. This CDR3 region has 15 residues. In nucleotides, the CDR3 is TGTGCCAGCAGCTTGGATATGTTATCTGGAAACACCATATATTTT. As protein: CASSLDMLSGNTIYF.

The chain has TRBV28 and TRBJ1-5; D unresolved. The V and J ends lost 7 bases and 3 bases respectively, with 19 bases between them. Germline V CDR1 and CDR2: MDHEN, SYDVKM. CDR3 size: 16 residues. The CDR3 spells CASTNWALTPNQPQHF. In nucleotides, the CDR3 is TGTGCCAGCACAAACTGGGCACTTACCCCCAATCAGCCCCAGCATTTT.

The chain uses TRBV5-1 and TRBJ2-2, with D possibly being TRBD1 (5 bases). Trimming removed 2 bases at V and 0 bases at J, with 8 bases between. This CDR3 spans 15 amino acids. The V gene's germline CDR1 is SGHRS and CDR2 YFSETQ. This chain's CDR3 is CASSFAGTNTGELFF. The CDR3 region has the DNA TGCGCCAGCAGCTTTGCAGGGACGAACACCGGGGAGCTGTTTTTT.

J is TRBJ2-5 and V is TRBV30, with D unresolved. This CDR3 has 15 residues. Trimming cost V 6 bases and J 0 bases, with 17 bases left between them. The germline V gene encodes CDR1 GTSNPN and CDR2 SVGIG (reference sequence). CDR3 protein: CACLPQIPYQETQYF. Here the CDR3 DNA reads TGTGCCTGCCTACCCCAAATTCCGTACCAAGAGACCCAGTACTTC.

V is TRBV4-1 and J is TRBJ1-2; D unresolved. This CDR3 contains 15 residues. The V and J ends lost 3 bases and 0 bases respectively, with 11 bases between them. The germline V gene has CDR1 MGHRA and CDR2 YSYEKL. The CDR3 bases are TGCGCCAGCAGCCAGTTCGACGGGTCTAACTATGGCTACACCTTC. Translating it yields CASSQFDGSNYGYTF.

This clone showed up just a few times. The CDR3 sequence: CASILTSGSYEQYF. The CDR3 nucleotides are TGTGCCAGCATTCTGACTAGCGGGTCCTACGAGCAGTACTTC. The V call is TRBV2, the J call TRBJ2-7; TRBD2 agrees at 10 bases. The CDR3 runs to 14 residues. The trim removed 7 bases at V and 1 base at J, leaving 4 bases unmatched. Germline V CDR1 and CDR2: SNHLY, FYNNEI.

The CDR3 is CASSLGLRRDTQYF. CDR3 nucleotide sequence: TGTGCCAGCAGCTTAGGACTTCGGCGCGATACGCAGTATTTT. The chain carries TRBV7-9 and TRBJ2-3; no clear D gene. This CDR3 is built from 14 residues. Germline V gene lookup returns CDR1 SEHNR and CDR2 FQNEAQ (reference sequence). The V gene lost 1 base and the J gene lost 6 bases, with 11 bases spanning the gap. Variable domain in full (rest from reference TRBV7-9 and TRBJ2-3): DTGVSQNPRHKITKRGQNVTFRCDPISEHNRLYWYRQTLGQGPEFLTYFQNEAQLEKSRLLSDRFSAERPKGSFSTLEIQRTEQGDSAMYLCASSLGLRRDTQYFGPGTRLTVL.

The gene calls are TRBV7-9 and TRBJ2-5; weak D call: TRBD1 (6 bases). This CDR3 comprises 13 residues. Germline V lookup: CDR1 SEHNR, CDR2 FQNEAQ (reference sequence). Trimming removed 6 bases at V and 5 bases at J, with 13 bases between. This chain's CDR3 is CASSRTGPETQYF. The CDR3 nucleotides are TGTGCCAGCAGTCGAACAGGGCCGGAGACCCAGTACTTC.

This rearrangement joins TRBV5-1 to TRBJ2-7; D is possibly TRBD2 (5 bases). V was cut by 2 bases and J by 0 bases, with 9 bases left in between. This CDR3 spans 14 amino acids. The germline V gene has CDR1 SGHRS and CDR2 YFSETQ. DNA of the CDR3: TGCGCCAGCAGCTTCGGAGGAAACTCCTACGAGCAGTACTTC. Protein: CASSFGGNSYEQYF.

The chain has TRBV5-1 and TRBJ1-1; no definite D call. The CDR3 runs to 13 residues. CDR1 is SGHRS, CDR2 YFSETQ, per germline. Between the trimmed V and J ends, which lost 2 bases and 6 bases, there was a span of 11 bases. This CDR3 reads CASSFSVPPEAFF. The CDR3 DNA reads TGCGCCAGCAGCTTTTCGGTCCCCCCTGAAGCTTTCTTT.

The chain combines TRBV4-2 with TRBJ2-7; D perhaps matches TRBD1 (6 bases). CDR3 length: 15 amino acids. The germline CDR1 and CDR2 sequences are LGHNA and YNFKEQ. Trimming removed 0 bases from V and 6 bases from J, with 15 bases in between. The DNA for the CDR3 is TGTGCCAGCAGCCAAGATAGCAGGGGAACGGGCGAGCAGTACTTC. As protein: CASSQDSRGTGEQYF.

Here the CDR3 reads CASSPLQEAYEQYF. The CDR3 DNA is TGTGCCAGCTCACCATTACAGGAAGCCTACGAGCAGTACTTC. The chain employs TRBV18 and TRBJ2-7; D perhaps matches TRBD1 (5 bases). V dropped 2 bases and J dropped 2 bases, with 10 bases sitting between them. The CDR3 contains 14 residues. CDR1 KGHSH and CDR2 LQKENI come from the germline V gene.

The chain is built from TRBV28 and TRBJ1-2, with a possible D match to TRBD1 (5 bases). V shed 1 base and J shed 1 base, with 10 bases lying between them. This CDR3 spans 15 amino acids. Germline V CDR1 and CDR2: MDHEN, SYDVKM. The DNA of the CDR3 is TGTGCCAGCAGTTTATTTCAGGGTATTAACTATGGCTACACCTTC. Translation: CASSLFQGINYGYTF.

This sequence joins TRBV5-6 and TRBJ1-2; 7 bases are a match to TRBD1. The junction had 13 bases not matched to a gene; V was cut back by 3 bases and J by 5 bases. The CDR3 spans 16 residues. Germline lookup yields CDR1 SGHDT and CDR2 YYEEEE. CDR3 loop: CASSSPSDRVGYGYTF. DNA of the CDR3: TGTGCCAGCAGCTCCCCGTCCGACAGGGTGGGGTATGGCTACACCTTC. The entire variable domain, with the rest obtained from reference TRBV5-6 and TRBJ1-2, is as follows: DAGVTQSPTHLIKTRGQQVTLRCSPKSGHDTVSWYQQALGQGPQFIFQYYEEEERQRGNFPDRFSGHQFPNYSSELNVNALLLGDSALYLCASSSPSDRVGYGYTFGSGTRLTVV.

CDR3: CASSPTLAGASGANVLTF. The CDR3 DNA reads TGTGCCAGCTCACCGACTCTAGCGGGGGCCTCTGGGGCCAACGTCCTGACTTTC. The chain couples TRBV18 to TRBJ2-6; 10 bases are shared with TRBD2. The CDR3 runs 18 residues. The V and J ends lost 3 bases and 0 bases, in that order; junction bases with no gene match: 5. Per the germline V gene, CDR1 is KGHSH and CDR2 is LQKENI.

The chain links TRBV7-8 to TRBJ2-1; 15 bases line up with TRBD2. The CDR3 has 16 residues. Trimming at V came to 2 bases and at J to 8 bases, leaving 4 bases not matched to a gene. Germline values: CDR1 SGHVS, CDR2 FQNEAQ. For the CDR3, the DNA is TGTGCCAGCAGCTTAAGGACTAGCGGGGGGGTCGATGAGCAGTTCTTC. This encodes CASSLRTSGGVDEQFF.

The V call is TRBV7-2, the J call TRBJ1-3; D perhaps matches TRBD1 (6 bases). Trimming shortened V by 5 bases and J by 9 bases, and 14 bases separated the two germline ends. This CDR3 contains 13 residues. Germline loops: CDR1 SGHTA, CDR2 FQGNSA. DNA for the CDR3: TGTGCCAGCAGCGCCCGACAGGAGGGCACCATATATTTT. Amino acids: CASSARQEGTIYF.

The chain joins TRBV6-6 to TRBJ1-5, with D possibly TRBD1 on 6 matching bases. Germline V lookup: CDR1 MNHNY, CDR2 SVGAGI (reference sequence). V dropped 6 bases and J dropped 4 bases, with 16 bases sitting between them. The CDR3 sequence is 15 residues long. The CDR3 sequence: CASRDQGRLNQPQHF. The CDR3 region has the DNA TGTGCCAGCAGAGATCAGGGGCGGTTGAATCAGCCCCAGCATTTT.

V usage is TRBV18 and J usage is TRBJ2-5; D is undetermined. From germline, CDR1 is KGHSH and CDR2 LQKENI. The CDR3 is 15 amino acids. Trimming removed 3 bases from V and 1 base from J, with 12 bases in between. CDR3 coding DNA: TGTGCCAGCTCACCCCCACTCATTTTCCAAGAGACCCAGTACTTC. Residues: CASSPPLIFQETQYF.

The chain couples TRBV29-1 to TRBJ1-2; TRBD1 matches at 8 bases. The germline V gene has CDR1 SQVTM and CDR2 ANQGSEA. This CDR3 has 19 amino acids. The V segment lost 3 bases and the J segment 8 bases; nucleotides outside the gene matches: 26. This CDR3 reads CSVEPNPGTGQRSKSGYTF. CDR3 DNA: TGCAGCGTTGAGCCGAACCCAGGGACAGGCCAGAGGAGTAAGAGCGGCTACACCTTC.

The chain is built from TRBV7-3 and TRBJ2-1; 10 bases are a match to TRBD2. The CDR3 is 14 residues long. Germline CDR1 is SGHTA and CDR2 is FQGTGA. V shed 5 bases, J shed 7 bases, and the junction held 5 bases outside the gene matches. The CDR3 protein is CASSPGLAANEQFF. In DNA form, the CDR3 reads TGTGCCAGCAGCCCAGGACTAGCGGCTAATGAGCAGTTCTTC.

This rearrangement joins TRBV29-1 to TRBJ2-3; D may be TRBD2 (6 bases). CDR1 and CDR2 from the germline V gene are SQVTM and ANQGSEA. The CDR3 is 14 amino acids. V shed 1 base and J shed 1 base, with 9 bases lying between them. The CDR3 region is CSVEGRGRTDTQYF. CDR3 nucleotides: TGCAGCGTTGAAGGGAGGGGCCGCACAGATACGCAGTATTTT.

This clone was observed a handful of times. The J gene is TRBJ1-4, the V gene TRBV28; D gene unclear. There are 10 residues in the CDR3. The V gene's germline CDR1 is MDHEN and CDR2 SYDVKM. Trimming pared 8 bases from V and 8 bases from J, leaving 6 bases between. CDR3 protein: CASLSEKLFF. CDR3 nucleotide sequence: TGTGCCAGCCTATCGGAAAAACTGTTTTTT. The full variable domain, in which reference TRBV28 and TRBJ1-4 provide the parts outside the CDR3, is DVKVTQSSRYLVKRTGEKVFLECVQDMDHENMFWYRQDPGLGLRLIYFSYDVKMKEKGDIPEGYSVSREKKERFSLILESASTNQTSMYLCASLSEKLFFGSGTQLSVL.

The chain couples TRBV18 to TRBJ1-2; 9 nucleotides line up with TRBD1. This CDR3 has 15 residues. The V segment lost 6 bases and the J segment 7 bases; nucleotides outside the gene matches: 12. Germline CDR1 is KGHSH and CDR2 is LQKENI. DNA of the CDR3: TGTGCCAGCTCGGCGAGGGGGGACAGGGATTTTGGCTACACCTTC. Amino acids: CASSARGDRDFGYTF.

The sample holds a few counts of this clone. CDR3 sequence: CASSEVGSGGELFF. In DNA, the CDR3 is TGTGCCAGCAGTGAAGTAGGAAGTGGCGGGGAGCTGTTTTTT. The chain combines TRBV2 with TRBJ2-2; no definite D call. CDR3 length equals 14 residues. CDR1 is SNHLY, CDR2 FYNNEI, per germline. V was clipped by 1 base and J by 7 bases, with 10 bases between them.

The chain is built from TRBV9 and TRBJ2-7, with D perhaps matching TRBD1 or TRBD2 (5 bases each). Germline assignment: CDR1 SGDLS and CDR2 YYNGEE. Trimming removed 4 bases from V and 0 bases from J, with 11 bases in between. The CDR3 covers 14 residues. Here the CDR3 DNA reads TGTGCCAGCAGCAGAGGGACCGACTCCTACGAGCAGTACTTC. This translates into CASSRGTDSYEQYF.

The chain is built from TRBV27 and TRBJ2-7; D possibly uses TRBD1 or TRBD2 (5 bases each). V dropped 8 bases and J dropped 0 bases, with 20 bases sitting between them. The CDR3 extends over 16 amino acids. Germline V gives CDR1 MNHEY, CDR2 SMNVEV (reference sequence). The CDR3 protein is CASPPGPTRGSYEQYF. The CDR3 nucleotides are TGTGCCAGCCCCCCGGGACCGACGCGAGGCTCCTACGAGCAGTACTTC.